The clone carrying this TCR beta chain appeared a few times. 60 Vbeta and 13 Jbeta primers were used in PCR. Clones were read by immunoSEQ multiplex PCR, and TCRdb kept only the in-frame ones, dropping some. The sample contains 120,000 or so clones, 83% of which appear only once. With 4 bases removed from V and 7 bases from J, the gap between germline ends came to 17 bases. Germline CDR1 reads SGHDT; CDR2 reads YYEEEE. The CDR3 extends over 14 amino acids. The record originates from a study of cytomegalovirus exposure and HLA in healthy donors. The origin of this receptor is a young man in good health and CMV-seropositive. Sequenced input: PBMCs. The chain uses TRBV5-6 and TRBJ1-1; D might be TRBD1 (6 bases). CDR3 region: CASSPTGDFNEAFF. CDR3 bases: TGTGCCAGCAGCCCGACAGGAGATTTTAATGAAGCTTTCTTT. The whole variable domain, filled in from reference TRBV5-6 and TRBJ1-1, reads DAGVTQSPTHLIKTRGQQVTLRCSPKSGHDTVSWYQQALGQGPQFIFQYYEEEERQRGNFPDRFSGHQFPNYSSELNVNALLLGDSALYLCASSPTGDFNEAFFGQGTRLTVV.